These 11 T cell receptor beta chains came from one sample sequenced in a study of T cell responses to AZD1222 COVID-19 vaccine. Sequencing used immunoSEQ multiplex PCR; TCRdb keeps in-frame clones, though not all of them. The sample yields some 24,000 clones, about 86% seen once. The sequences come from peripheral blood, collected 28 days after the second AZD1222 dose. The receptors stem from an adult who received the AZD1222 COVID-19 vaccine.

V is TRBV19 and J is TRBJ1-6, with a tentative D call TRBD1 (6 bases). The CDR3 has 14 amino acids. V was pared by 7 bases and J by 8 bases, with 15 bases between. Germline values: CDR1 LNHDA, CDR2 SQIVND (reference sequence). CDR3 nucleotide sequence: TGTGCCAGTAATTTCAGGGGCGACGATTCACCCCTCCACTTT. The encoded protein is CASNFRGDDSPLHF.

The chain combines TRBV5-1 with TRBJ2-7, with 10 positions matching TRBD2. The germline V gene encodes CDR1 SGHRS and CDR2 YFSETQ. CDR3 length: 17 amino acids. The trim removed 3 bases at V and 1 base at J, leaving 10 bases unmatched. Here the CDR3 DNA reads TGCGCCAGCAGCTCCGAGGCCCTAGCGGGGGAGTCCTACGAGCAGTACTTC. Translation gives CASSSEALAGESYEQYF.

CDR3 amino acids: CASSEARGQNQPQHF. The CDR3 region has the DNA TGTGCCAGCAGTGAGGCCAGGGGCCAAAATCAGCCCCAGCATTTT. The chain uses TRBV2 and TRBJ1-5, with D possibly matching TRBD1 (6 bases). The CDR3 is 15 residues long. V gave up 3 bases and J gave up 4 bases, with 13 bases separating them. Germline V gives CDR1 SNHLY, CDR2 FYNNEI.

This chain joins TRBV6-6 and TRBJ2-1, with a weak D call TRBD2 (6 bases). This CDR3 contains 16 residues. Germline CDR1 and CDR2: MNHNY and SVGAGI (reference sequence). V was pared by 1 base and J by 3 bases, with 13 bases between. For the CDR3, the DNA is TGTGCCAGCAGTTACTTGGGGGGATTGGGCTACAATGAGCAGTTCTTC. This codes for CASSYLGGLGYNEQFF.

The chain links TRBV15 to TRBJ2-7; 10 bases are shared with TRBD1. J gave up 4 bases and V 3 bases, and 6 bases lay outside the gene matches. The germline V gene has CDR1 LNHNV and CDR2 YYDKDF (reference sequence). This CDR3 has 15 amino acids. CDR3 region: CATSSERTGGYEQYF. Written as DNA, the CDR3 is TGTGCCACCAGCAGTGAAAGGACAGGGGGGTACGAGCAGTACTTC.

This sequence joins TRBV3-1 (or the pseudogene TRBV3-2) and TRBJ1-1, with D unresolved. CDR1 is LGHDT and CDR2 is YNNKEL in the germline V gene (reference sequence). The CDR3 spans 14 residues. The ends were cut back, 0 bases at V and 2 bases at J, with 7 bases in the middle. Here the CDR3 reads CASSQEGGNTEAFF. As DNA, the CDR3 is TGTGCCAGCAGCCAAGAGGGCGGTAACACTGAAGCTTTCTTT.

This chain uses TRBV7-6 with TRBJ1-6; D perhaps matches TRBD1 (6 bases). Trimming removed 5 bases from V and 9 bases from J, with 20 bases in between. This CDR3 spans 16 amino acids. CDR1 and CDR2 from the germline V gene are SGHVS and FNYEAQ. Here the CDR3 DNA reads TGTGCCAGCAGCCCGGTACTACAGGGTGGTGGTTCACCCCTCCACTTT. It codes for CASSPVLQGGGSPLHF. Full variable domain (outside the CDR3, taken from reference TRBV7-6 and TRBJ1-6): GAGVSQSPRYKVTKRGQDVALRCDPISGHVSLYWYRQALGQGPEFLTYFNYEAQQDKSGLPNDRFSAERPEGSISTLTIQRTEQRDSAMYRCASSPVLQGGGSPLHFGNGTRLTVT.

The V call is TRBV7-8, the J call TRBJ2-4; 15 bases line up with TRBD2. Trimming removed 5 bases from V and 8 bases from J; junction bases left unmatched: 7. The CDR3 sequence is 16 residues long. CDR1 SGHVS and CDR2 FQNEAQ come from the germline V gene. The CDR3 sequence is CASSPGTSGGMDIQYF. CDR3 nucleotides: TGTGCCAGCAGCCCCGGGACTAGCGGGGGGATGGACATTCAGTACTTC. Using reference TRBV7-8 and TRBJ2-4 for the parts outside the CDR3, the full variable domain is GAGVSQSPRYKVAKRGQDVALRCDPISGHVSLFWYQQALGQGPEFLTYFQNEAQLDKSGLPSDRFFAERPEGSVSTLKIQRTQQEDSAVYLCASSPGTSGGMDIQYFGAGTRLSVL.

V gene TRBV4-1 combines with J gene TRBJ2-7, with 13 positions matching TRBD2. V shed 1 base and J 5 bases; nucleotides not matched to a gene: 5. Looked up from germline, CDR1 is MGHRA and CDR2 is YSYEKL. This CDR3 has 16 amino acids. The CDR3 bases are TGCGCCAGCAGCCAAGGACTAGCGGGAGGATGGGACGAGCAGTACTTC. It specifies CASSQGLAGGWDEQYF.

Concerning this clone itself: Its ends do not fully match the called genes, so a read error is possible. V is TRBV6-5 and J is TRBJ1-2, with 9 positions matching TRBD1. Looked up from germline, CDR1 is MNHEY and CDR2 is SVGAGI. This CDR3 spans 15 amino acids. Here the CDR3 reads CASSYSFTGGLGYTF. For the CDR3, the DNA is TGTGCCAGCAGCTACTCGTTCACAGGGGGCCTGGGCTACACCTTC.

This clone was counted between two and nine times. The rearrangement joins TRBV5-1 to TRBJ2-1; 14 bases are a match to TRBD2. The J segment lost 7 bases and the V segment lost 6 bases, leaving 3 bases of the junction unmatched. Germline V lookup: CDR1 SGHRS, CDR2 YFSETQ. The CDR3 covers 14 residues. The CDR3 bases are TGCGCCAGCACCGGGACTAGCGGGGGAAATGAGCAGTTCTTC. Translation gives CASTGTSGGNEQFF.